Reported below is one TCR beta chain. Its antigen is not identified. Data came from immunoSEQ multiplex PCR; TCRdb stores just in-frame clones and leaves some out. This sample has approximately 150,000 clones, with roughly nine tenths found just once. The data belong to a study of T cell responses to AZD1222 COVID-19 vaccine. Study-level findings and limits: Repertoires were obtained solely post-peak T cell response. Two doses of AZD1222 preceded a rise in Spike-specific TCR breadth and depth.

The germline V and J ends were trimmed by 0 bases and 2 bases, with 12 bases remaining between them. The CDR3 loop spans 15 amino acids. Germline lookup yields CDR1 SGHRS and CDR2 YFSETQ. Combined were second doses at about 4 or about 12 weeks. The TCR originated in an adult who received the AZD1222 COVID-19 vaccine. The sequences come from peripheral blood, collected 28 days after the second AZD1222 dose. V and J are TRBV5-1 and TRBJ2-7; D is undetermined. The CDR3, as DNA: TGCGCCAGCAGCTTGGGTATCTCAACCCCCTACGAGCAGTACTTC. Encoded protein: CASSLGISTPYEQYF.